This T cell receptor beta chain was observed in a study of cytomegalovirus exposure and HLA in healthy donors. At the level of the study: Prior work identified around 120 million unique TCR beta sequences in 190 million or so T cells. Findings and caveats of the study: Excluded: some indistinguishable V segments such as TRBV6-2 and TRBV6-3. Donors were assumed by presence/absence analyses to have roughly uniform sequencing depth.

Details on this clone: Its antigen is unknown.

The PCR had 60 Vbeta and 13 Jbeta primers. Authors' methods: Around 10 million of the about 80 million unique TCR beta chains counted in a later analysis were shared. TCRdb keeps only in-frame clones here, not all; method: immunoSEQ multiplex PCR. Clonal size and the V and J genes are those of that table, whereas D and trimming came from the DNA. The repertoire holds 150,000 or so clones, with roughly 80% as singletons. The length of the CDR3 is 17 residues. J gave up 7 bases and V 0 bases, and 13 bases lay outside the gene matches. Germline V gene lookup returns CDR1 KGHSH and CDR2 LQKENI. V and J are TRBV18 and TRBJ2-7, with TRBD2 identical over 9 bases. The sequencing sample was made of PBMCs. The sequence came from a woman aged 18-29 years in good health and CMV-seronegative. The CDR3 DNA follows: TGTGCCAGCTCACCACCCTCCAGGGTAGCGGGAGTTGAGGAGCAGTACTTC. It specifies CASSPPSRVAGVEEQYF.